This TCR beta chain was captured in a study of glioma-infiltrating T cells after dendritic cell vaccination (dated by TCRdb to 2015 to 2016). A note on the overall study: A cohort of 15 glioblastoma patients from Phase I and II dendritic cell vaccination trials was included, of whom 9 were newly diagnosed and 6 had recurrent disease. Autologous tumor lysate-pulsed dendritic cell vaccination was administered to the patients between the early 2000s and the early 2010s. The vaccine was prepared from monocyte-derived dendritic cells that were cultured for roughly 7 days with IL-4 and GM-CSF and then pulsed overnight with autologous tumor lysate. Three intradermal dendritic cell vaccine injections were administered to patients at biweekly intervals in the arm below the axilla. Deep sequencing of TCR beta CDR3 regions was used to quantify tumor-infiltrating lymphocyte content and compare tumor and blood repertoires in dendritic cell-vaccinated glioblastoma patients. TCR sequencing metrics, including TIL content and tumor-blood repertoire overlap, were correlated with survival after dendritic cell vaccination.

This clone was observed a handful of times. No antigen is known for it. Per-base qualities were not stored, and no clone one base away is much larger. TCRB CDR3 regions were amplified from approximately 2 ug genomic DNA, or all available DNA if less, using the immunoSEQ assay. For multiplex PCR, 60 forward primers for TCR V beta segments and 13 reverse primers for J beta segments were used. Synthetic control templates were spiked into each sample at limiting dilution to estimate reads per starting template. The Illumina HiSeq System generated 87 bp sequencing reads. The published analysis was carried out like this. PCR and sequencing errors were removed by merging closely related sequences with a nearest neighbor algorithm. TCR overlap was measured as the percentage of unique tumor TCR beta sequences also present in the same patient's peripheral blood. Imported from immuneACCESS, the table was reduced by TCRdb to in-frame sequences with V and J called. These copies leave out some clones; in studies compared against another copy, an unresolved V gene accounts for under half, and the cause of the remainder is not known. From that table come the V and J calls and clone size; the DNA was used to work out D and trimming. This sample is represented by tens of thousands of clones; approximately 80% of them were singletons. The ten largest clones add up to 6.5% to 10% of the sample.

Patients were selected for having adequate residual fresh-frozen tumor tissue and more than two years of available survival data. An isocitrate dehydrogenase mutation was not carried by any of the glioblastoma patients, although molecular status was otherwise variable. PBMC were collected before vaccination, two weeks after the third vaccination, and at tumor progression when it occurred. Genomic DNA was extracted with the Qiagen DNeasy Blood extraction Kit. CDR1 LGHNA and CDR2 YSLEER are derived from the germline V gene. The CDR3 contains 16 residues, cysteine and phenylalanine counted. Only the CDR3 portion is preserved as DNA: 48 bases, with reading frame beginning at the first base. Germline trimming: 3 bases from V, 5 bases from J; junction bases outside gene matches: 10. General findings and caveats noted by the study authors: Higher estimated pretreatment TIL content predicted longer time to progression and overall survival after dendritic cell vaccination. The cohort was small and heterogeneous, and full blood and tumor sets were available for few patients, with initial-recurrent tumor pairs available for even fewer patients. The response model built on TCR overlap across three groups was characterized as speculative, with prospective validation still needed. No direct relationship between TCR clonality and survival was found, suggesting that a diverse polyclonal response may matter.

The input for sequencing was blood, taken before dendritic cell vaccination. The chain is encoded by TRBV4-3 joined to TRBJ2-3; the junction holds 8 bases that match TRBD1. The TCR was taken from a human donor with glioblastoma. Here the CDR3 is given as CASSQAGAGGQDTQYF. The DNA is as follows: TGCGCCAGCAGCCAGGCTGGGGCAGGGGGCCAAGATACGCAGTATTTT.